This TCR beta chain was sequenced for a study of cytomegalovirus exposure and HLA in healthy donors. Germline-derived CDR1 and CDR2 are SGDLS and YYNGEE. V dropped 4 bases and J dropped 8; count of bases not matched to a gene: 6. This CDR3 comprises 14 residues. Note on this clone: Its target is not known.

The PCR had 60 Vbeta and 13 Jbeta primers. Only in-frame clones appear in the TCRdb table, and some are missing; sequencing was by immunoSEQ multiplex PCR. This table has approximately 170,000 clones, approximately 67% appearing once. General study points: TCR beta chains numbering some 150 were designated cytomegalovirus-associated. Earlier analysis yielded a pattern in which most TCR beta V segments were productive about 87% or about 30% of the time.

The chain employs TRBV9 and TRBJ2-1; 10 bases match TRBD2. The receptor was derived from a middle-aged man in good health and CMV-seronegative. The sequenced sample was PBMCs. The CDR3 sequence is CASSPSGSTDEQFF. The CDR3 DNA reads TGTGCCAGCAGCCCTAGCGGGAGTACGGATGAGCAGTTCTTC.